This T cell receptor (beta chain) comes out of a study of T cell repertoires in aging, cancer and after chemotherapy. Study details: About 9 million TCR reads made up the full dataset.

Rearranged V-D-J TRB sequences were amplified with a mixed TRB-A/B primer pool. TCRdb recomputed calls from the multiplex PCR reads with MiXCR, one row per CDR3 protein. The sample contains 350 to 450 distinct CDR3 sequences, about 18% of which appear only once. Peripheral blood genomic DNA, not sorted cells or RNA, was the template. Sample share makes this clonotype medium-sized. The V gene's germline CDR1 is SNHLY and CDR2 FYNNEI. Trimming stripped 6 bases from V and 4 bases from J, with 6 bases between. This CDR3 is 12 amino acids long. The sequenced material came from blood. The chain joins TRBV2 to TRBJ2-2; D gene ambiguous. The sequence came from a human donor with a solid tumor. The CDR3 DNA is TGTGCCAGCAGGCCGTCCACCGGGGAGCTGTTTTTT. Amino acids: CASRPSTGELFF.